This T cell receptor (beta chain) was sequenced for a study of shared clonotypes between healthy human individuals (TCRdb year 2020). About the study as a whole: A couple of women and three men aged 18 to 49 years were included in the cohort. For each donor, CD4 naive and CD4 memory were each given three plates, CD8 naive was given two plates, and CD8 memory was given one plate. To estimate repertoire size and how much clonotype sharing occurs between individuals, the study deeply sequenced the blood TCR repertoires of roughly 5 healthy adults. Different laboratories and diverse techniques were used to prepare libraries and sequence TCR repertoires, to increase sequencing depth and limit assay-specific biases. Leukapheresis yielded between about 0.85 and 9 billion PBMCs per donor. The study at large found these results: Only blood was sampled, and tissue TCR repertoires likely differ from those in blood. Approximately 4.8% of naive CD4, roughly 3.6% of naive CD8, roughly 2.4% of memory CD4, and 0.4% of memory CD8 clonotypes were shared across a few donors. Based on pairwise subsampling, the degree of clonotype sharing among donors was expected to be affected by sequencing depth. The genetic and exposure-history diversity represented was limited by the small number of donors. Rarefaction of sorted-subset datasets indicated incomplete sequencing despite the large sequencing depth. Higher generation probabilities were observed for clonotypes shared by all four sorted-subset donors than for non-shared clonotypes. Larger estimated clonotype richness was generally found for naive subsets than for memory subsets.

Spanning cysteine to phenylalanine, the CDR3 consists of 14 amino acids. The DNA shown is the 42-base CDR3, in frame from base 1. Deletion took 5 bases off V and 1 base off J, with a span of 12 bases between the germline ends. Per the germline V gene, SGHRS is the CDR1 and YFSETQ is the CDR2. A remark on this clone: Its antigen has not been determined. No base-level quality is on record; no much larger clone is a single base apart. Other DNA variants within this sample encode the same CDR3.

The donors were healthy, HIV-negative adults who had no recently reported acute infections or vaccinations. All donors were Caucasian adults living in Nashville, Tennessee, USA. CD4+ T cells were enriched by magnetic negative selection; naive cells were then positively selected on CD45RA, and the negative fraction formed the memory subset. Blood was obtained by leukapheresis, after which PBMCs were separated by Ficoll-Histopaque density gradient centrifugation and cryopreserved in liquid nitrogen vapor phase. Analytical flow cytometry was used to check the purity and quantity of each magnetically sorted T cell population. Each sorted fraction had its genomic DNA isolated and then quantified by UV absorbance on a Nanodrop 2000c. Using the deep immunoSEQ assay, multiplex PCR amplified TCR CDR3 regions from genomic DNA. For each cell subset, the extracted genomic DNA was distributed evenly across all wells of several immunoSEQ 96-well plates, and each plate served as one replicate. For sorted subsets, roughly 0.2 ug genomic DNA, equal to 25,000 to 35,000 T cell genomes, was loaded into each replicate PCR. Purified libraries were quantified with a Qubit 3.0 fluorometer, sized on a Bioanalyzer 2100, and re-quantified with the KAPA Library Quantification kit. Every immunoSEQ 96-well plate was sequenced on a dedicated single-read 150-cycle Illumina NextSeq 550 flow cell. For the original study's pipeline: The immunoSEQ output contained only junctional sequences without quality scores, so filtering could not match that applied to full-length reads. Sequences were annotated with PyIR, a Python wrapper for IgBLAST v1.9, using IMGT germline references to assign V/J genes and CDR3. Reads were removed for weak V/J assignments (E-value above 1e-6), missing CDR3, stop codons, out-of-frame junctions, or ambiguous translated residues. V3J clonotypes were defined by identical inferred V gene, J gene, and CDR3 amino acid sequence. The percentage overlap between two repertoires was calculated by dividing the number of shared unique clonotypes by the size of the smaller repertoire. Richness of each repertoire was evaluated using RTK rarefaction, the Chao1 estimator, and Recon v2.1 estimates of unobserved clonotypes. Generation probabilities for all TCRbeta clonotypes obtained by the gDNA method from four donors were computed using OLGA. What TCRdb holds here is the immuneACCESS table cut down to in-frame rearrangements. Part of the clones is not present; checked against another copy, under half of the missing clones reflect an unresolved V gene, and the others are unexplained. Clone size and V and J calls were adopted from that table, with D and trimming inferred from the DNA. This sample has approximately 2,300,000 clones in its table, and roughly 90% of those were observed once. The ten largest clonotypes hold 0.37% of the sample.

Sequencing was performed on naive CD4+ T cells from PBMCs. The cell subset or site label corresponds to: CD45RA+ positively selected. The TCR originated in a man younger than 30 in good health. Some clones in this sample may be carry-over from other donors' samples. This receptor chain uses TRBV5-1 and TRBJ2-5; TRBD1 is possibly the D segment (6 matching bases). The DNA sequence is TGCGCCAGCAGTCTTACAGGGATCCAAGAGACCCAGTACTTC. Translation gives CASSLTGIQETQYF.